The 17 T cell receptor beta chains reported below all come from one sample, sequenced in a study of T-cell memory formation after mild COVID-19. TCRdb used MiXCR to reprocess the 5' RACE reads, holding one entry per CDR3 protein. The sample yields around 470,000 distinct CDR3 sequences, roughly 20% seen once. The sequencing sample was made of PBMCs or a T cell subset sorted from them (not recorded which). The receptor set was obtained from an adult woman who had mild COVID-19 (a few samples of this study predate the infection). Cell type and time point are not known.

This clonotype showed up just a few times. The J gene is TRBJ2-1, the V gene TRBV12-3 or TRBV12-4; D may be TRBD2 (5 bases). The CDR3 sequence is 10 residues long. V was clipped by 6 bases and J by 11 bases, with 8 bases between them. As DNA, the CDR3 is TGTGCCAGCAGCCGGAGGCAGCAGTTCTTC. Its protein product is CASSRRQQFF.

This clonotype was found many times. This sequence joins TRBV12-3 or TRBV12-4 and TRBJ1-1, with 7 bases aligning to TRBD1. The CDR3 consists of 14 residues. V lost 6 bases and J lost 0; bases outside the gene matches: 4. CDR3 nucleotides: TGTGCCAGCAGCCCGGGACAGTTGAACACTGAAGCTTTCTTT. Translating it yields CASSPGQLNTEAFF.

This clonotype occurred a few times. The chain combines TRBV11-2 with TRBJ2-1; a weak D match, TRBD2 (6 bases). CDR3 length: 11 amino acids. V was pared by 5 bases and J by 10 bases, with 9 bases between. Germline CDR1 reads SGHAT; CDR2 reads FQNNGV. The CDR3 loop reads CASSEAGEQFF. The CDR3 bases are TGTGCCAGCAGCGAGGCGGGGGAGCAGTTCTTC. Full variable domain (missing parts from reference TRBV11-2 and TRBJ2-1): EAGVAQSPRYKIIEKRQSVAFWCNPISGHATLYWYQQILGQGPKLLIQFQNNGVVDDSQLPKDRFSAERLKGVDSTLKIQPAKLEDSAVYLCASSEAGEQFFGPGTRLTVL.

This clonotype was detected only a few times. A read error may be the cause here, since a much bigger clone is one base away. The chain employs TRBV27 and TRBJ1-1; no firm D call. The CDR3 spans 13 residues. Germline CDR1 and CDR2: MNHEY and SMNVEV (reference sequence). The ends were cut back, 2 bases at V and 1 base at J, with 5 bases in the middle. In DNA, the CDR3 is TGTGCCAGCAGTTTACAGAGGAACACTGAAGCTTTCTTT. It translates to CASSLQRNTEAFF.

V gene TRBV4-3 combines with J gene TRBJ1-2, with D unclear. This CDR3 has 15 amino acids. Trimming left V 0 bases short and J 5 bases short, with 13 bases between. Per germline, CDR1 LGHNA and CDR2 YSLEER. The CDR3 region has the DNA TGCGCCAGCAGCCAAGATCCGGCAGGCCAGTATGGCTACACCTTC. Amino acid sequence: CASSQDPAGQYGYTF.

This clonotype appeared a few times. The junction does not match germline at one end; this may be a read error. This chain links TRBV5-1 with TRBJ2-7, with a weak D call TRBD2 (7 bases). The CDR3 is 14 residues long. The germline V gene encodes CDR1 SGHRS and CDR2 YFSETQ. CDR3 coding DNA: TGCGCCAGCACGACCCCGGGGGGCTCCCACGAGCAGTACTTC. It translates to CASTTPGGSHEQYF.

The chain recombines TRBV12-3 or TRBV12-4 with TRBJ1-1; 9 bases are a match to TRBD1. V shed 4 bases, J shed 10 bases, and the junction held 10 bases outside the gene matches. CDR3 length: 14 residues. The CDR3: CASSYSTGGGVAFF. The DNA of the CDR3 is TGTGCCAGCAGTTACTCTACAGGGGGCGGGGTAGCTTTCTTT.

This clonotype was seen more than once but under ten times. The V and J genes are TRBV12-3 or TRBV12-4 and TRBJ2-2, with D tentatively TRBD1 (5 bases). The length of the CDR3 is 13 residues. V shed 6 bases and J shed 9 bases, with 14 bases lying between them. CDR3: CASSASGSWELFF. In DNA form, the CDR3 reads TGTGCCAGCAGCGCCTCAGGGTCTTGGGAGCTGTTTTTT.

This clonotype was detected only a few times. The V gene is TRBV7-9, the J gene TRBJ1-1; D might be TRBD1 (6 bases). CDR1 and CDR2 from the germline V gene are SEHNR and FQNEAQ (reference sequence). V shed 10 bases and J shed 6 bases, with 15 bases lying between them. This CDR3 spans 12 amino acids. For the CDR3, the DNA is TGTGCCACTAAACAGGGTATCGCTGAAGCTTTCTTT. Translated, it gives CATKQGIAEAFF.

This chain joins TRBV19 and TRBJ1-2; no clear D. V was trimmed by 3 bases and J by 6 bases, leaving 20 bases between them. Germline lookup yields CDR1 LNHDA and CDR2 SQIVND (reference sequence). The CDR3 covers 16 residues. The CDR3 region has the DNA TGTGCCAGTAGTATGATCACAGCCCGGGCGGTTAATGGCTACACCTTC. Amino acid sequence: CASSMITARAVNGYTF.

The CDR3: CASSETSGGTYNEQFF. DNA of the CDR3: TGTGCCAGCAGCGAGACTAGCGGGGGCACCTACAATGAGCAGTTCTTC. The V gene is TRBV9, the J gene TRBJ2-1, with 12 nucleotides matching TRBD2. The CDR3 is made up of 16 amino acids. Looked up from germline, CDR1 is SGDLS and CDR2 is YYNGEE. The trim removed 3 bases at V and 2 bases at J, leaving 3 bases unmatched.

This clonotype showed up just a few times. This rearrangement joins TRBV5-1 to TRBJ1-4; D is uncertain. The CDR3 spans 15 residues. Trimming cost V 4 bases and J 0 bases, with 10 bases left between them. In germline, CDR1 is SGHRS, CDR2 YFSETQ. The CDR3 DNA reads TGCGCCAGCAGCCCCTCTGGAACAACTAATGAAAAACTGTTTTTT. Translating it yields CASSPSGTTNEKLFF. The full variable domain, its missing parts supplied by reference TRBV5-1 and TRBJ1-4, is KAGVTQTPRYLIKTRGQQVTLSCSPISGHRSVSWYQQTPGQGLQFLFEYFSETQRNKGNFPGRFSGRQFSNSRSEMNVSTLELGDSALYLCASSPSGTTNEKLFFGSGTQLSVL.

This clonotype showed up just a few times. CDR3 coding DNA: TGTGCCAGCAGCTGGGTAATTGAGACCCAGTACTTC. Translating it yields CASSWVIETQYF. The chain carries TRBV12-3 or TRBV12-4 and TRBJ2-5, with unresolved D. The V end was cut by 6 bases, the J end by 5 bases, with 10 bases between. CDR3 length equals 12 residues.

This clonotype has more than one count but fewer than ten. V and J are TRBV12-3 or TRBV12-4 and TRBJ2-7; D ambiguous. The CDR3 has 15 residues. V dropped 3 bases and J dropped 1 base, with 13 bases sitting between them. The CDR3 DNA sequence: TGTGCCAGCAGTTTGAGGACCCATGGGTCCTACGAGCAGTACTTC. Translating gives CASSLRTHGSYEQYF.

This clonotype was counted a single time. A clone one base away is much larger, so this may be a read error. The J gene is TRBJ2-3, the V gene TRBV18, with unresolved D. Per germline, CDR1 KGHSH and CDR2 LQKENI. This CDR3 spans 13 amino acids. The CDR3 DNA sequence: TGTGCCAGATCACCCTCAGGCGCAGATACGCAGTATTTT. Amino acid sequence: CARSPSGADTQYF. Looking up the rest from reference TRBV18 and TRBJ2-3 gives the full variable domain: NAGVMQNPRHLVRRRGQEARLRCSPMKGHSHVYWYRQLPEEGLKFMVYLQKENIIDESGMPKERFSAEFPKEGPSILRIQQVVRGDSAAYFCARSPSGADTQYFGPGTRLTVL.

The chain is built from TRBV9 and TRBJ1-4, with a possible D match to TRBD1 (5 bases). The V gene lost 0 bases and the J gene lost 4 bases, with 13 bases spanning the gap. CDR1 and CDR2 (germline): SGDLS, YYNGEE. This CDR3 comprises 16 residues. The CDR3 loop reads CASSVGPAGFNEKLFF. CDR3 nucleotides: TGTGCCAGCAGCGTAGGTCCCGCAGGGTTTAATGAAAAACTGTTTTTT.

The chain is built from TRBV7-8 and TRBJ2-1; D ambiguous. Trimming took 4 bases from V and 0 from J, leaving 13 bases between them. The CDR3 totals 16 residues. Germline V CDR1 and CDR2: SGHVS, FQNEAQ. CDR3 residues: CASSSLGFDSYNEQFF. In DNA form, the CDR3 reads TGTGCCAGCAGCTCACTGGGGTTTGACTCCTACAATGAGCAGTTCTTC.